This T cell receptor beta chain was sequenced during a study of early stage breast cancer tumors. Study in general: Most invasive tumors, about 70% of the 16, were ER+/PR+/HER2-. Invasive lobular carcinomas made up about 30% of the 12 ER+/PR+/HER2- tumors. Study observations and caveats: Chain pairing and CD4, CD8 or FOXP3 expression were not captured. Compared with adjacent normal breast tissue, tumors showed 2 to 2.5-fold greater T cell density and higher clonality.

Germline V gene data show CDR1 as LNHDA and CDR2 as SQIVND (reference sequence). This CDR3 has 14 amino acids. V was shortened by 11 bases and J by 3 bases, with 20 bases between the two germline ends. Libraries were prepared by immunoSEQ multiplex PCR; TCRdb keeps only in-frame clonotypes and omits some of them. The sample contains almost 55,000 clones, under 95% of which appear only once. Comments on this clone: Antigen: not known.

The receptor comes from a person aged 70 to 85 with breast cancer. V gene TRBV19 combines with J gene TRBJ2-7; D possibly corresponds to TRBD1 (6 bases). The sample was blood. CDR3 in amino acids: CAPENGTFSYEQYF. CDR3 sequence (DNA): TGTGCCCCGGAAAACGGGACATTTAGCTACGAGCAGTACTTC.